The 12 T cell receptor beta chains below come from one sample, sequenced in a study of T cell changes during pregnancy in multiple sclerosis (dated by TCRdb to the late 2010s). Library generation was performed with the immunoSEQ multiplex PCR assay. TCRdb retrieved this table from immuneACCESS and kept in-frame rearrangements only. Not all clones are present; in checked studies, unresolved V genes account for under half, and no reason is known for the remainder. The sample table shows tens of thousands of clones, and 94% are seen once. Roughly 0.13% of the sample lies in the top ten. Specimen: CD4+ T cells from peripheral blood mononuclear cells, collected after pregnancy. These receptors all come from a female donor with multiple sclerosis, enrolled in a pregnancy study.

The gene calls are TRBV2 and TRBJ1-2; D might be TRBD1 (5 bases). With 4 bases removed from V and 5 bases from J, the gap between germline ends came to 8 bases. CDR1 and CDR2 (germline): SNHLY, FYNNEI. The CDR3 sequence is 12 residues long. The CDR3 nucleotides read TGTGCCAGCAGTGGCAGGGTTTATGGCTACACCTTC. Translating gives CASSGRVYGYTF. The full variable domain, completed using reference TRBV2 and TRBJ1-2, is EPEVTQTPSHQVTQMGQEVILRCVPISNHLYFYWYRQILGQKVEFLVSFYNNEISEKSEIFDDQFSVERPDGSNFTLKIRSTKLEDSAMYFCASSGRVYGYTFGSGTRLTVV.

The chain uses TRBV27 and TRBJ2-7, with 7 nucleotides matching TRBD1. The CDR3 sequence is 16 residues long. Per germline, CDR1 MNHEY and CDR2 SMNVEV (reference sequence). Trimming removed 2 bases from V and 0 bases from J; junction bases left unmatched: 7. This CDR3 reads CASSLLGTVSSYEQYF. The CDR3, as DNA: TGTGCCAGCAGTTTACTTGGGACAGTTAGCTCCTACGAGCAGTACTTC.

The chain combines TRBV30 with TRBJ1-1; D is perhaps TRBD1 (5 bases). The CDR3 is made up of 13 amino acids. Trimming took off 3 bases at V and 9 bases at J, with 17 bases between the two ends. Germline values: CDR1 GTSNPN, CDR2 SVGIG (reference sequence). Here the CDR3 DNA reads TGTGCCTGGAGCGAGGACATCGGAACAAAAGCTTTCTTT. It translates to CAWSEDIGTKAFF.

The CDR3 is CASGADSYEQYF. CDR3 in DNA: TGTGCCAGCGGGGCAGATTCCTACGAGCAGTACTTC. The chain is built from TRBV28 and TRBJ2-7; perhaps TRBD1 as D (5 bases). V was pared by 8 bases and J by 1 base, with 9 bases between. This CDR3 has 12 residues. Germline CDR1 MDHEN, CDR2 SYDVKM.

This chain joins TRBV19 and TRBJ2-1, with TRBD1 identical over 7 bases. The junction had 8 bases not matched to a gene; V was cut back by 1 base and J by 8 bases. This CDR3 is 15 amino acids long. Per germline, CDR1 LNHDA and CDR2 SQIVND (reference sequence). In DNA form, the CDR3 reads TGTGCCAGTAGTATAGGGCAGGGGGAACTCTATGAGCAGTTCTTC. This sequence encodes CASSIGQGELYEQFF. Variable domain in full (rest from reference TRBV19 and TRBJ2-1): DGGITQSPKYLFRKEGQNVTLSCEQNLNHDAMYWYRQDPGQGLRLIYYSQIVNDFQKGDIAEGYSVSREKKESFPLTVTSAQKNPTAFYLCASSIGQGELYEQFFGPGTRLTVL.

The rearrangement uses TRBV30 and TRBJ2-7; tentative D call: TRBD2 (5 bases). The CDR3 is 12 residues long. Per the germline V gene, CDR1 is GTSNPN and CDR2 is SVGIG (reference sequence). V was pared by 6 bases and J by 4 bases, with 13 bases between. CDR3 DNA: TGTGCCTGTACCTCGTGGGAGTACGAGCAGTACTTC. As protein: CACTSWEYEQYF.

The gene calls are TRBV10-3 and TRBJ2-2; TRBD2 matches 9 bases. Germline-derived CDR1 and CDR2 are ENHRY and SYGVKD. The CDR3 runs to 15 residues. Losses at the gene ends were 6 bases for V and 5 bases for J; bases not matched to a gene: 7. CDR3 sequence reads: CAIRGAGGYTGELFF. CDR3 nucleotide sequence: TGTGCCATCAGGGGAGCGGGAGGTTATACCGGGGAGCTGTTTTTT.

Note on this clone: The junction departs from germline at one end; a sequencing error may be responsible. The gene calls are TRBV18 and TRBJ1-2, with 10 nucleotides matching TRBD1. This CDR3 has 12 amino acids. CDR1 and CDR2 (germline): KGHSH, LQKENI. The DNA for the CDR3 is TGTGCCAGCTCACCCTCGGGACAGGGGCCCGACTTC. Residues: CASSPSGQGPDF. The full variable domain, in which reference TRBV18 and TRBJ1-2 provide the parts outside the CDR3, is NAGVMQNPRHLVRRRGQEARLRCSPMKGHSHVYWYRQLPEEGLKFMVYLQKENIIDESGMPKERFSAEFPKEGPSILRIQQVVRGDSAAYFCASSPSGQGPDFGSGTRLTVV.

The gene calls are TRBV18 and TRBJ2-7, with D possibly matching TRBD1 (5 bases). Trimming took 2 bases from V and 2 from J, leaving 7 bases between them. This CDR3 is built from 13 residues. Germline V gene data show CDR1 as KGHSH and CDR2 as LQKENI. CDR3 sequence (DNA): TGTGCCAGCTCACCAACAGGTACCTACGAGCAGTACTTC. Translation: CASSPTGTYEQYF.

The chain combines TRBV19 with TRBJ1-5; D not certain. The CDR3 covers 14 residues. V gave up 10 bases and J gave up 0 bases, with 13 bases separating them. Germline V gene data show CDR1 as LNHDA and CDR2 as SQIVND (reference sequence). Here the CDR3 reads CATTAYHSNQPQHF. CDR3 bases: TGTGCCACCACAGCTTACCATAGCAATCAGCCCCAGCATTTT.

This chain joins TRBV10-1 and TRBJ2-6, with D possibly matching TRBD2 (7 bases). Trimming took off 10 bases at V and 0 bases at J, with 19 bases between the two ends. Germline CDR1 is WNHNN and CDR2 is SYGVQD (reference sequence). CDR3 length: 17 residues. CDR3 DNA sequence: TGCGCCACGCAAAGCAGGGGACTAAGCTCTGGGGCCAACGTCCTGACTTTC. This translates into CATQSRGLSSGANVLTF.

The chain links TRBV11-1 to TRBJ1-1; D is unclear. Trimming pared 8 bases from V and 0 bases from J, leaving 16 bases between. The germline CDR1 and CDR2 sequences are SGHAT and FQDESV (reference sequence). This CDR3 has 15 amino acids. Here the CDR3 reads CASGEAGRMNTEAFF. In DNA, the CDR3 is TGTGCCAGCGGGGAGGCTGGACGGATGAACACTGAAGCTTTCTTT.